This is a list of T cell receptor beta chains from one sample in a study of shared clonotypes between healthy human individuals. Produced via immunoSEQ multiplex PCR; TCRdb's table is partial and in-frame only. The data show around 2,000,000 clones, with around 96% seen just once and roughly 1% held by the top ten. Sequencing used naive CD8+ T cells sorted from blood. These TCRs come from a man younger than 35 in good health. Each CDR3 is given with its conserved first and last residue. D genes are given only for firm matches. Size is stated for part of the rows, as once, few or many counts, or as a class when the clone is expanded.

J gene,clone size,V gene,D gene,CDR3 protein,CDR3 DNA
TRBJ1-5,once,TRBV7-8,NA,CASSSPQGNQPQHF,TGTGCCAGCAGCTCCCCGCAGGGCAATCAGCCCCAGCATTTT
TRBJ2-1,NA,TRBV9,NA,CASSVEQGPSSYNEQFF,TGTGCCAGCAGCGTCGAGCAAGGACCGAGCTCCTACAATGAGCAGTTCTTC
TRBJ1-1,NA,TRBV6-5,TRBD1,CASSYPGGNTEAFF,TGTGCCAGCAGTTATCCAGGGGGCAACACTGAAGCTTTCTTT
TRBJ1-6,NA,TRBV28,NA,CASSRLGSNSPLHF,TGTGCCAGCAGCCGCTTAGGCAGTAATTCACCCCTCCACTTT
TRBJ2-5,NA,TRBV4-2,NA,CASSQASEGLGETQYF,TGTGCCAGCAGCCAGGCATCTGAAGGCCTCGGGGAGACCCAGTACTTC
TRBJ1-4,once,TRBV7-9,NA,CASRWGDNEKLFF,TGTGCCAGCAGGTGGGGGGATAATGAAAAACTGTTTTTT
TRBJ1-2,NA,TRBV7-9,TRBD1,CASSLKTGYDGYTF,TGTGCCAGCAGCTTGAAGACAGGGTATGATGGCTACACCTTC
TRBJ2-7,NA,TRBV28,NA,CASSSNRGLGLGYEQYF,TGTGCCAGCAGTTCGAACAGGGGACTCGGCTTGGGGTACGAGCAGTACTTC
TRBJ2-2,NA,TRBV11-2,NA,CASSRIRNTGELFF,TGTGCCAGCAGCCGTATAAGAAACACCGGGGAGCTGTTTTTT
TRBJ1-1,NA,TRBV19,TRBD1,CASSIGTGTEAFF,TGTGCCAGTAGTATCGGGACAGGGACTGAAGCTTTCTTT
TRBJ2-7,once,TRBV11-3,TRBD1,CASSLSGQGYEQYF,TGTGCCAGCAGCTTATCGGGACAGGGCTACGAGCAGTACTTC
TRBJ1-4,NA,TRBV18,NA,CASSPSQAGAVNEKLFF,TGTGCCAGCTCACCATCTCAGGCTGGGGCAGTTAATGAAAAACTGTTTTTT
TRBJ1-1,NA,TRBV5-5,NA,CASSLANPSNEAFF,TGTGCCAGCAGCTTGGCCAACCCCTCAAATGAAGCTTTCTTT
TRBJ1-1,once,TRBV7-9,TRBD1,CASSLVGQGENTEAFF,TGTGCCAGCAGCTTAGTCGGACAGGGCGAGAACACTGAAGCTTTCTTT
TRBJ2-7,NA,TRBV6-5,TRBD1,CASSPRDRERYEQYF,TGTGCCAGCAGTCCCCGGGACAGGGAAAGGTACGAGCAGTACTTC
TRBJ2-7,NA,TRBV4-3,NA,CASSQVGAGEQYF,TGCGCCAGCAGCCAAGTAGGAGCCGGCGAGCAGTACTTC
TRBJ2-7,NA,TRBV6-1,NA,CASSEAPGRFSYEQYF,TGTGCCAGCAGTGAAGCCCCCGGTAGGTTCTCCTACGAGCAGTACTTC
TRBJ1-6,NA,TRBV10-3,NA,CAISDVDGNSPLHF,TGTGCCATCAGTGACGTTGACGGGAATTCACCCCTCCACTTT
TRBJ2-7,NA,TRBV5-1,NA,CASSLVPEVGVQYF,TGCGCCAGCAGCTTGGTCCCCGAGGTAGGGGTGCAGTACTTC
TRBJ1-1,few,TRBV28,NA,CASSLGHLEAFF,TGTGCCAGCAGTTTAGGCCACCTTGAAGCTTTCTTT
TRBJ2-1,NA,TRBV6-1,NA,CASSETGMYNEQFF,TGTGCCAGCAGTGAGACCGGGATGTACAATGAGCAGTTCTTC
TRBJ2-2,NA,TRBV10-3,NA,CAIRGGPGELFF,TGTGCCATCAGAGGAGGGCCCGGGGAGCTGTTTTTT
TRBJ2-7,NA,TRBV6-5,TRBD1,CASSYAGQGYEQYF,TGTGCCAGCAGTTACGCGGGACAGGGTTACGAGCAGTACTTC
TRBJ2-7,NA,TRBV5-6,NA,CASSLGRAYEQYF,TGTGCCAGTAGCTTGGGCAGAGCCTACGAGCAGTACTTC
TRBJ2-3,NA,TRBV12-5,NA,CASASWGSGADTQYF,TGTGCTAGTGCCAGCTGGGGGTCTGGGGCAGATACGCAGTATTTT
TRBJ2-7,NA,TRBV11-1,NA,CASSLVNYEQYF,TGTGCCAGCAGCTTAGTAAATTACGAGCAGTACTTC
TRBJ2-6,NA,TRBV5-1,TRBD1,CASSLVISRTGFAGANVLTF,TGCGCCAGCAGCTTGGTGATTTCCCGGACAGGGTTCGCTGGGGCCAACGTCCTGACTTTC
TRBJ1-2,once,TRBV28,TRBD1,CASHWGKTGVDSPGGYTF,TGTGCCAGCCATTGGGGAAAGACAGGGGTAGACTCCCCAGGTGGCTACACCTTC